This T cell receptor beta chain was identified in a study of spatial heterogeneity in lung cancer. MiXCR, run by TCRdb on the 5' RACE reads, gives a single entry per CDR3 protein. Of around 13,000 distinct CDR3 sequences in the sample, roughly 3.4% were seen once. Study-wide points: Expanded alpha and beta TCR counts within tumors tracked tumor mutation counts.

This CDR3 region has 16 residues. Germline lookup yields CDR1 KGHDR and CDR2 SFDVKD. V gave up 5 bases and J gave up 2 bases, with 15 bases separating them. This clonotype was observed at least ten times. Its matching antigen is unknown. The time point is: sample taken at primary tumor resection. The sequence derives from a male donor with early-stage non-small cell lung cancer. The sample was lung tumor tissue, taken at surgery. The gene calls are TRBV24-1 and TRBJ2-1; D is perhaps TRBD2 (6 bases). DNA of the CDR3: TGTGCCACCAGTGGAAACCGGGACTCGACCTACAATGAGCAGTTCTTC. As protein: CATSGNRDSTYNEQFF.